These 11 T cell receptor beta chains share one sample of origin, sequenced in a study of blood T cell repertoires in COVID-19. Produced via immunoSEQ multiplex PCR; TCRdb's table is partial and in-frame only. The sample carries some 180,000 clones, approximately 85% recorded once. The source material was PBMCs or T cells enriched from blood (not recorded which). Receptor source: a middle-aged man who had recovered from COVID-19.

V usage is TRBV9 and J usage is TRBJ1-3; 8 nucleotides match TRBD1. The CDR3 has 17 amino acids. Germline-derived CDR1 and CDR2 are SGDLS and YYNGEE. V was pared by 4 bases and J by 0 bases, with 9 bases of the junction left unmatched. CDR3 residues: CASSSTGARTSGNTIYF. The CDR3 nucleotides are TGTGCCAGCAGCTCGACAGGGGCCCGAACCTCTGGAAACACCATATATTTT.

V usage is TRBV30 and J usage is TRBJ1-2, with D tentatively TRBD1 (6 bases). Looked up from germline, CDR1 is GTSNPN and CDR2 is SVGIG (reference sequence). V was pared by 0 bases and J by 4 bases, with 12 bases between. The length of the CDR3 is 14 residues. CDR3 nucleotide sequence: TGTGCCTGGAGTGTAAATAGGGGGATCTATGGCTACACCTTC. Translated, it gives CAWSVNRGIYGYTF.

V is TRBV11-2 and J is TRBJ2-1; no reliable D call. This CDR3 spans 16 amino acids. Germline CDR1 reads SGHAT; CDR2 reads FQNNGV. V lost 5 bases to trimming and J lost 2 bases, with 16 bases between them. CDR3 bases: TGTGCCAGCAGCCCTACGATTAGTATCACCTACAATGAGCAGTTCTTC. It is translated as CASSPTISITYNEQFF.

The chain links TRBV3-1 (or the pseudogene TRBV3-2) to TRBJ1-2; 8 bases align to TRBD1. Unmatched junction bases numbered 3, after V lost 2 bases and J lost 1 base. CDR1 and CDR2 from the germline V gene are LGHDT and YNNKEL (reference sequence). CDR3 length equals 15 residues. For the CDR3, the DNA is TGTGCCAGCAGCCAATTGACAGGGGATAACTATGGCTACACCTTC. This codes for CASSQLTGDNYGYTF.

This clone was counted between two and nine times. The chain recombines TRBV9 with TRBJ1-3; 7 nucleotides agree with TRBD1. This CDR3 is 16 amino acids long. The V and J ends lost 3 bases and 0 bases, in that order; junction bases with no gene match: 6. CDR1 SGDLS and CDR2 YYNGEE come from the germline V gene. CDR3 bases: TGTGCCAGCAGCGGCGGACAGGCAAGCTCTGGAAACACCATATATTTT. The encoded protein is CASSGGQASSGNTIYF. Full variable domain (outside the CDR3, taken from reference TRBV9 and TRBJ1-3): DSGVTQTPKHLITATGQRVTLRCSPRSGDLSVYWYQQSLDQGLQFLIQYYNGEERAKGNILERFSAQQFPDLHSELNLSSLELGDSALYFCASSGGQASSGNTIYFGEGSWLTVV.

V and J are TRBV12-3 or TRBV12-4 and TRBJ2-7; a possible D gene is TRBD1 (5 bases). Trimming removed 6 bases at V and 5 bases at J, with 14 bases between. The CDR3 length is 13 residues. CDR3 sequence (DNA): TGTGCCAGCAGCCCCCGGACAAGCCACGAGCAGTACTTC. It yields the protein CASSPRTSHEQYF.

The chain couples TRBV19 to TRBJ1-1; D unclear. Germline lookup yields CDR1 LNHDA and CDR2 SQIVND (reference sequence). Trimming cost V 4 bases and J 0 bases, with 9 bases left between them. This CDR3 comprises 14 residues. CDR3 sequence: CASSTRVVNTEAFF. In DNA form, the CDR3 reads TGTGCCAGTAGTACGAGGGTCGTGAACACTGAAGCTTTCTTT. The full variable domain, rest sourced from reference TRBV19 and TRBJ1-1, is DGGITQSPKYLFRKEGQNVTLSCEQNLNHDAMYWYRQDPGQGLRLIYYSQIVNDFQKGDIAEGYSVSREKKESFPLTVTSAQKNPTAFYLCASSTRVVNTEAFFGQGTRLTVV.

Written as DNA, the CDR3 is TGTGCCAGCAGCTTAGCGGGGAGCGGGGTTACATACGAGCAGTACTTC. It specifies CASSLAGSGVTYEQYF. V gene TRBV7-8 combines with J gene TRBJ2-7; 7 positions agree with TRBD2. CDR3 length: 16 residues. Germline-derived CDR1 and CDR2 are SGHVS and FQNEAQ. Losses at the gene ends were 0 bases for V and 4 bases for J; bases not matched to a gene: 9.

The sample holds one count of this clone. CDR3 bases: TGTGCCAGCAGCTCCGAGCGGGAGTCACCCCTCCACTTT. It codes for CASSSERESPLHF. J is TRBJ1-6 and V is TRBV7-8; D ambiguous. Germline V lookup: CDR1 SGHVS, CDR2 FQNEAQ. This CDR3 spans 13 amino acids. Trimming pared 4 bases from V and 10 bases from J, leaving 11 bases between.

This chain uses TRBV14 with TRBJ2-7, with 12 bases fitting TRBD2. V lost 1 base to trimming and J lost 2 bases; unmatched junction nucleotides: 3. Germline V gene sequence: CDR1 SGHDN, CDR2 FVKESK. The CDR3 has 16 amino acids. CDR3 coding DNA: TGTGCCAGCAGCCAAGGACTAGCGGGAGCCCCCTACGAGCAGTACTTC. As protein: CASSQGLAGAPYEQYF.

DNA of the CDR3: TGTGCCAGCAGCCAAGATATGGGTAGCGGGGATAAAGAGACCCAGTACTTC. Its translation is CASSQDMGSGDKETQYF. V gene TRBV4-2 combines with J gene TRBJ2-5; TRBD2 matches 8 bases. The V gene end was trimmed by 0 bases and the J gene end by 3 bases; junction bases not matched to a gene: 9. The germline CDR1 and CDR2 sequences are LGHNA and YNFKEQ. The CDR3 contains 17 residues.